These 30 T cell receptor beta chains were sequenced from one sample in a study of blood T cell repertoires in COVID-19. Assay: immunoSEQ multiplex PCR; the TCRdb copy retains only in-frame clones and omits some. The sample contains about 49,000 clones, over 70% of which appear only once. The specimen sequenced was peripheral blood. Receptors originate from a woman of 80 years or more with COVID-19, enrolled during active disease.

This clone was counted a few times. CDR3 DNA: TGTGCCAGCAGCCAACTTTTACCCGGGACCGGGGAGCTGTTTTTT. Translating gives CASSQLLPGTGELFF. The rearrangement uses TRBV3-1 (or the pseudogene TRBV3-2) and TRBJ2-2, with unresolved D. This CDR3 is 15 amino acids long. Germline V gene lookup returns CDR1 LGHDT and CDR2 YNNKEL (reference sequence). V gave up 2 bases and J gave up 5 bases, with 12 bases separating them.

Note on this clone: Distinct nucleotide sequences in the sample also encode this CDR3. The chain recombines TRBV5-1 with TRBJ1-1; TRBD1 might be the D (6 bases). The CDR3 sequence is 14 residues long. Trimming took off 0 bases at V and 1 base at J, with 7 bases between the two ends. CDR1 is SGHRS and CDR2 is YFSETQ in the germline V gene. This CDR3 reads CASSLGGGNTEAFF. The CDR3 nucleotides read TGCGCCAGCAGCTTGGGAGGGGGGAACACTGAAGCTTTCTTT.

The J gene is TRBJ2-7, the V gene TRBV7-9; the D gene is possibly TRBD1 (5 bases). CDR3 length: 15 amino acids. V lost 1 base and J 2 bases, leaving 12 bases between the germline ends. Germline V gene lookup returns CDR1 SEHNR and CDR2 FQNEAQ (reference sequence). The CDR3 DNA sequence: TGTGCCAGCAGCTTAGGGGCAGGGAATCCCTACGAGCAGTACTTC. Translating gives CASSLGAGNPYEQYF.

The chain carries TRBV5-1 and TRBJ1-4; D unclear. The V and J ends lost 2 bases and 8 bases respectively, with 13 bases between them. CDR1 is SGHRS, CDR2 YFSETQ, per germline. CDR3 size: 14 residues. The CDR3, as DNA: TGCGCCAGCAGCTTCCGGGGAAGTCGCGAAAAACTGTTTTTT. Amino acids: CASSFRGSREKLFF.

J is TRBJ1-1 and V is TRBV19; 8 bases map to TRBD1. This CDR3 has 15 amino acids. The J segment lost 5 bases and the V segment lost 7 bases, leaving 12 bases of the junction unmatched. CDR1 is LNHDA, CDR2 SQIVND, per germline (reference sequence). Here the CDR3 DNA reads TGTGCCAGTACCGTGGACAGGGTAAGGGGGACTGAAGCTTTCTTT. Its translation: CASTVDRVRGTEAFF.

This clone has just one count. This chain joins TRBV4-1 and TRBJ1-1, with TRBD1 matching 8 bases. The CDR3 is made up of 15 amino acids. The germline V gene encodes CDR1 MGHRA and CDR2 YSYEKL. V shed 4 bases and J 0 bases; nucleotides not matched to a gene: 4. CDR3 sequence (DNA): TGCGCCAGCAGCCTACTGACAGGGGTGAACACTGAAGCTTTCTTT. Translation: CASSLLTGVNTEAFF.

This clone was detected once. The rearrangement uses TRBV18 and TRBJ2-4; the D gene is possibly TRBD1 (5 bases). V was pared by 5 bases and J by 5 bases, with 10 bases between. The CDR3 is 13 residues long. The germline V gene encodes CDR1 KGHSH and CDR2 LQKENI. CDR3 nucleotide sequence: TGTGCCAGCTCAATCGACAGAGAAAACATTCAGTACTTC. As protein: CASSIDRENIQYF.

This clone has more than one count but fewer than ten. The rearrangement links TRBV6-5 to TRBJ2-3; weak D call: TRBD2 (5 bases). V lost 7 bases, J lost 6 bases, and 11 bases lay in between. CDR1 and CDR2 from the germline V gene are MNHEY and SVGAGI. The CDR3 runs to 12 residues. CDR3 amino acids: CASTRRGDTQYF. The CDR3 coding sequence is TGTGCCAGCACGAGAAGAGGGGATACGCAGTATTTT.

The rearrangement uses TRBV11-2 and TRBJ1-3; D uncertain. The V and J ends lost 1 base and 4 bases respectively, with 5 bases between them. The CDR3 runs to 13 residues. The germline V gene has CDR1 SGHAT and CDR2 FQNNGV. The CDR3 is CASSLGQGNTIYF. In DNA form, the CDR3 reads TGTGCCAGCAGCTTAGGGCAAGGAAACACCATATATTTT.

This clone was recorded only once. The CDR3 loop reads CSVGQGGTQYF. The CDR3 DNA follows: TGCAGCGTAGGACAGGGGGGTACGCAGTATTTT. This chain uses TRBV29-1 with TRBJ2-3, with TRBD1 matching over 10 bases. V shed 6 bases and J 8 bases; nucleotides not matched to a gene: 2. This CDR3 has 11 residues. In germline, CDR1 is SQVTM, CDR2 ANQGSEA.

The chain employs TRBV5-8 and TRBJ2-7; unclear D gene. This CDR3 is built from 11 residues. Germline lookup yields CDR1 SGHTS and CDR2 YDEGEE. V lost 4 bases and J 6 bases, leaving 8 bases between the germline ends. CDR3 sequence (DNA): TGTGCCAGCAGCCCCATAGTCGAGCAGTACTTC. Its protein is CASSPIVEQYF.

J is TRBJ1-2 and V is TRBV19; 8 bases line up with TRBD1. Trimming removed 1 base from V and 6 bases from J; junction bases left unmatched: 4. From germline, CDR1 is LNHDA and CDR2 SQIVND (reference sequence). This CDR3 is 14 amino acids long. The CDR3 region is CASSIVRGQDGYTF. CDR3 nucleotide sequence: TGTGCCAGTAGTATAGTCAGGGGGCAGGATGGCTACACCTTC.

The chain joins TRBV19 to TRBJ1-1; D is perhaps TRBD1 (6 bases). V shed 6 bases and J shed 0 bases, with 11 bases lying between them. The CDR3 sequence is 14 residues long. CDR1 is LNHDA, CDR2 SQIVND, per germline (reference sequence). The CDR3 here is CASRMDRLNTEAFF. CDR3 in DNA: TGTGCCAGTAGAATGGACAGACTGAACACTGAAGCTTTCTTT. The full variable domain, completed using reference TRBV19 and TRBJ1-1, is DGGITQSPKYLFRKEGQNVTLSCEQNLNHDAMYWYRQDPGQGLRLIYYSQIVNDFQKGDIAEGYSVSREKKESFPLTVTSAQKNPTAFYLCASRMDRLNTEAFFGQGTRLTVV.

The gene calls are TRBV11-2 and TRBJ2-1; 8 bases align to TRBD1. Germline CDR1 is SGHAT and CDR2 is FQNNGV. The CDR3 has 14 residues. Here the CDR3 reads CAETGGQGYNEQFF. The CDR3 nucleotides read TGTGCAGAGACAGGAGGACAGGGATACAATGAGCAGTTCTTC.

This clone was counted a single time. V and J are TRBV28 and TRBJ2-7; perhaps TRBD2 as D (6 bases). V was trimmed by 9 bases and J by 6 bases, leaving 24 bases between them. Germline CDR1 is MDHEN and CDR2 is SYDVKM. The CDR3 has 15 amino acids. The CDR3 is CASLPGTWAGGEQYF. The CDR3 bases are TGTGCCAGTCTACCCGGTACTTGGGCCGGGGGCGAGCAGTACTTC.

The chain uses TRBV9 and TRBJ1-3, with 7 bases that match TRBD1. Trimming cost V 4 bases and J 1 base; bases outside gene matches: 5. Per germline, CDR1 SGDLS and CDR2 YYNGEE. This CDR3 is built from 15 residues. CDR3 DNA: TGTGCCAGCAGCCCACAGGGGAATTCTGGAAACACCATATATTTT. This encodes CASSPQGNSGNTIYF.

This clone showed up just a few times. The chain links TRBV7-9 to TRBJ1-1; a possible D gene is TRBD1 (5 bases). Germline lookup yields CDR1 SEHNR and CDR2 FQNEAQ (reference sequence). CDR3 length equals 14 residues. The V and J ends lost 6 bases and 1 base respectively, with 12 bases between them. CDR3 region: CASSSPRGNTEAFF. CDR3 bases: TGTGCCAGCAGTTCCCCTAGGGGGAACACTGAAGCTTTCTTT.

This clone has a single count. The chain couples TRBV15 to TRBJ2-1, with D unresolved. V was clipped by 4 bases and J by 10 bases, with 14 bases between them. Germline CDR1 is LNHNV and CDR2 is YYDKDF (reference sequence). The CDR3 is made up of 13 amino acids. CDR3 sequence reads: CATSTVEPTEQFF. CDR3 in DNA: TGTGCCACCAGCACCGTAGAGCCCACCGAGCAGTTCTTC.

The count of this clone is one. This rearrangement joins TRBV24-1 to TRBJ2-1; 13 positions agree with TRBD2. The J segment lost 8 bases and the V segment lost 5 bases, leaving 5 bases of the junction unmatched. This CDR3 comprises 15 residues. The germline gives CDR1 KGHDR, CDR2 SFDVKD. The CDR3, as DNA: TGTGCCACCAGTGTCGGGACTAGCGGGAACGATGAGCAGTTCTTC. Translation: CATSVGTSGNDEQFF.

This rearrangement joins TRBV18 to TRBJ1-6; TRBD1 agrees at 12 bases. Trimming took 5 bases from V and 7 from J; bases not matched to a gene: 9. The CDR3 is 17 amino acids. The germline V gene has CDR1 KGHSH and CDR2 LQKENI. The CDR3 reads CASSKASGTGGNSPLHF. The CDR3 coding sequence is TGTGCCAGCTCAAAAGCTTCCGGGACAGGGGGCAATTCACCCCTCCACTTT.

The chain joins TRBV5-6 to TRBJ2-5; 11 bases are shared with TRBD1. Trimming removed 3 bases from V and 4 bases from J; junction bases left unmatched: 5. Germline CDR1 reads SGHDT; CDR2 reads YYEEEE. The CDR3 is 15 residues long. The DNA of the CDR3 is TGTGCCAGCAGCTGGACAGGGGGCTCGGGAGAGACCCAGTACTTC. Translation: CASSWTGGSGETQYF.

In its sample, this clone was seen a few times. V usage is TRBV2 and J usage is TRBJ1-5; possibly TRBD1 for D (5 bases). Germline loops: CDR1 SNHLY, CDR2 FYNNEI. The CDR3 has 15 residues. Trimming stripped 4 bases from V and 2 bases from J, with 12 bases between. In DNA form, the CDR3 reads TGTGCCAGCAGTGCGCCCGGGGGGGGCAATCAGCCCCAGCATTTT. Its protein product is CASSAPGGGNQPQHF.

V is TRBV19 and J is TRBJ1-1; D not resolved. The germline V gene has CDR1 LNHDA and CDR2 SQIVND (reference sequence). The CDR3 loop spans 15 amino acids. The V gene lost 4 bases and the J gene lost 4 bases, with 16 bases spanning the gap. CDR3 amino acids: CASSTTQRVRTEAFF. DNA of the CDR3: TGTGCCAGTAGTACGACTCAGCGGGTTCGCACTGAAGCTTTCTTT.

The rearrangement uses TRBV4-1 and TRBJ1-4; 9 bases line up with TRBD1. This CDR3 is built from 15 residues. Germline CDR1 MGHRA, CDR2 YSYEKL. Trimming took 6 bases from V and 7 from J; bases not matched to a gene: 9. CDR3 region: CASRPTGGLGEKLFF. CDR3 DNA sequence: TGCGCCAGCAGACCGACAGGGGGGCTGGGTGAAAAACTGTTTTTT.

The rearrangement links TRBV6-2 or TRBV6-3 to TRBJ2-7; D gene ambiguous. Germline-derived CDR1 and CDR2 are MNHEY and SVGEGT. The germline V and J ends were trimmed by 2 bases and 2 bases, with 7 bases remaining between them. The CDR3 has 13 amino acids. The CDR3 region has the DNA TGTGCCAGCAGTTACGGCATGACCTACGAGCAGTACTTC. Protein product: CASSYGMTYEQYF.

The V gene is TRBV27, the J gene TRBJ1-2; 7 bases are a match to TRBD1. From germline, CDR1 is MNHEY and CDR2 SMNVEV (reference sequence). Trimming cost V 6 bases and J 3 bases; bases outside gene matches: 13. This CDR3 is built from 16 residues. The CDR3 sequence is CASRRTSGTVDYGYTF. The DNA of the CDR3 is TGTGCCAGCAGGCGCACTTCCGGGACAGTCGACTATGGCTACACCTTC.

The chain has TRBV30 and TRBJ1-5; the D is unclear. Germline V lookup: CDR1 GTSNPN, CDR2 SVGIG (reference sequence). V was pared by 2 bases and J by 4 bases, with 9 bases between. The CDR3 runs to 13 residues. CDR3: CAWSQEPNQPQHF. The DNA for the CDR3 is TGTGCCTGGAGTCAAGAGCCGAATCAGCCCCAGCATTTT.

V and J are TRBV5-1 and TRBJ1-3; tentatively, D is TRBD1 (5 bases). V lost 1 base, J lost 0 bases, and 11 bases lay in between. The V gene's germline CDR1 is SGHRS and CDR2 YFSETQ. The CDR3 consists of 16 residues. CDR3 sequence: CASSLMDISSGNTIYF. CDR3 DNA sequence: TGCGCCAGCAGCTTGATGGACATCTCCTCTGGAAACACCATATATTTT.

The chain combines TRBV5-1 with TRBJ1-2, with 9 bases fitting TRBD1. The CDR3 length is 14 residues. The germline V gene encodes CDR1 SGHRS and CDR2 YFSETQ. V lost 4 bases to trimming and J lost 7 bases; unmatched junction nucleotides: 8. The CDR3 DNA sequence: TGCGCCAGCAGCCCCGTAACAGGGGGCCCTGGCTACACCTTC. This gives the protein CASSPVTGGPGYTF.

In regard to this clone: The missing conserved phenylalanine or tryptophan at the end of this CDR3 makes a read error likely. Because the CDR3's place on the DNA is in doubt, the DNA is left out and the CDR3 is given as listed by TCRdb. The CDR3 protein is CASSTWTGSI. The rearrangement links TRBV5-8 to TRBJ1-2; the table calls TRBD1, which could not be checked here. The CDR3 contains 10 residues when both ends are counted. CDR1 and CDR2 from the germline V gene are SGHTS and YDEGEE.